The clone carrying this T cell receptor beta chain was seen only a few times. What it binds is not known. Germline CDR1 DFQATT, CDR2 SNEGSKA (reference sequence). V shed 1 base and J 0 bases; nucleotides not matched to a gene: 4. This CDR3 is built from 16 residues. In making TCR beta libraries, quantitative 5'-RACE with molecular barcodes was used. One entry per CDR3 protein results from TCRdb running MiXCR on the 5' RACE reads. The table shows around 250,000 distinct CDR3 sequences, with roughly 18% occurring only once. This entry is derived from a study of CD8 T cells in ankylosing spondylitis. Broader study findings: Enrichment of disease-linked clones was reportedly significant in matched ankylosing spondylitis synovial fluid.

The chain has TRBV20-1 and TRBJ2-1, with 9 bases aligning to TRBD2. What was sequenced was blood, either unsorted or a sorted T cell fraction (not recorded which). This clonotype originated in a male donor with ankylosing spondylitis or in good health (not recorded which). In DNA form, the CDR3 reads TGCAGTGCTAGAGCGACTAGCGGAAGCTCCTACAATGAGCAGTTCTTC. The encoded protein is CSARATSGSSYNEQFF.